This TCR beta chain was obtained from a study of a mutant IDH1 vaccine in newly diagnosed glioma. Time point in this sample: baseline, week 1 (first vaccination visit). Treatment here: pre-vaccination baseline after standard-of-care therapy. Generated by immunoSEQ multiplex PCR, the TCRdb table keeps only in-frame clones and is missing some. The data hold about 100,000 clones, with roughly 78% observed a single time. The sequences come from PBMCs, collected from a glioma patient treated with radiotherapy, temozolomide or both. The sequence came from a man aged 35 to 55 with glioma.

In DNA form, the CDR3 reads TGTGCCAGCAGCCTCACGCCAGGGGGCAGCGGAAACATTCAGTACTTC. It specifies CASSLTPGGSGNIQYF. The chain recombines TRBV7-9 with TRBJ2-4; 8 bases fit TRBD1. CDR1 is SEHNR, CDR2 FQNEAQ, per germline (reference sequence). The CDR3 totals 16 residues. V gave up 5 bases and J gave up 6 bases; unmatched junction bases: 12. The complete variable domain, with remaining parts taken from reference TRBV7-9 and TRBJ2-4, reads DTGVSQNPRHKITKRGQNVTFRCDPISEHNRLYWYRQTLGQGPEFLTYFQNEAQLEKSRLLSDRFSAERPKGSFSTLEIQRTEQGDSAMYLCASSLTPGGSGNIQYFGAGTRLSVL.